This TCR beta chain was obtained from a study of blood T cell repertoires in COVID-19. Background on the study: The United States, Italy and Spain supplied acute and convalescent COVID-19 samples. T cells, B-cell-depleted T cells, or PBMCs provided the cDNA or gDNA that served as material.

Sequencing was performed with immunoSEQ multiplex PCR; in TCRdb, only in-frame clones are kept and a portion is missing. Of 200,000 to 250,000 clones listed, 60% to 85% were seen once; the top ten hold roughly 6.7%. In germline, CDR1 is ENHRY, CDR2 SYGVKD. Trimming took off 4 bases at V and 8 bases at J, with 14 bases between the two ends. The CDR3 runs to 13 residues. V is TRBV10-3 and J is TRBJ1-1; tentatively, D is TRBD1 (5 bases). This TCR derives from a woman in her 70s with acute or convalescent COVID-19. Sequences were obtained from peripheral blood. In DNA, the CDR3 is TGTGCCATCAGTGGGGCCCAGGGATCGGAAGCTTTCTTT. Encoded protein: CAISGAQGSEAFF.